Described below is a single TCR beta chain sequence and its context. Its antigen remains unidentified. This specimen comes from a study of shared clonotypes between healthy human individuals. On the study more broadly: Three plates each covered CD4 naive and memory; CD8 naive two, CD8 memory one. Study outcomes and limitations: Sequencing of the sorted subsets was shown by rarefaction to be incomplete despite large depth.

CDR3 size: 15 residues. Trimming took off 1 base at V and 6 bases at J, with 12 bases between the two ends. Germline values: CDR1 SEHNR, CDR2 FQNEAQ (reference sequence). Only in-frame clones appear in the TCRdb table, and some are missing; sequencing was by immunoSEQ multiplex PCR. The table lists 1.5 million to 1.9 million clones, approximately 98% of them singletons, with roughly 0.45% in the top ten. Material for sequencing was naive CD4+ T cells sorted from blood. Documented subset: CD45RA+ positively selected. The source is a man aged 25 to 40 in good health. The chain employs TRBV7-9 and TRBJ1-4; D not resolved. The CDR3 protein is CASSLGRRGHEKLFF. CDR3 bases: TGTGCCAGCAGCTTAGGACGTCGTGGTCATGAAAAACTGTTTTTT.